This T cell receptor (beta chain) was identified during a study of blood T cell repertoires in COVID-19. About the study: The United States, Italy and Spain supplied acute and convalescent COVID-19 samples.

The germline V and J ends were trimmed by 6 bases and 15 bases, with 18 bases remaining between them. This CDR3 is 12 amino acids long. Here immunoSEQ multiplex PCR was the method, and the copy in TCRdb shows in-frame clones only, minus some. The repertoire holds roughly 180,000 clones, with 86% as singletons. Sequenced material: peripheral blood. This receptor was obtained from a woman aged 25 to 45 with active or convalescent COVID-19. The chain is built from TRBV12-3 or TRBV12-4 and TRBJ2-1, with a possible D match to TRBD2 (6 bases). CDR3 loop: CASSLGLYGRFF. CDR3 bases: TGTGCCAGCAGCCTGGGACTCTACGGCCGGTTCTTC.